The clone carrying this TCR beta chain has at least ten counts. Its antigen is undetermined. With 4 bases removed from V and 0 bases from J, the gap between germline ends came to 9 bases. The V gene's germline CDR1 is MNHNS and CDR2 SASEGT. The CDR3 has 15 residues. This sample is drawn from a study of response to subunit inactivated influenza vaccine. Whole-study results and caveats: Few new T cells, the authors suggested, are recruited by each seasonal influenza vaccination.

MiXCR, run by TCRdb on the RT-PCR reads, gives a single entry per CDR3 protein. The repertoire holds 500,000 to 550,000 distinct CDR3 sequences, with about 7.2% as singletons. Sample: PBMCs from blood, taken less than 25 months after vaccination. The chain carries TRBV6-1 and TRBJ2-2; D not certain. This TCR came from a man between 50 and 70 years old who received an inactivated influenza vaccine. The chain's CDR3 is CASSVLRSNTGELFF. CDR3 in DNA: TGTGCCAGCAGTGTTCTCCGATCGAACACCGGGGAGCTGTTTTTT.